This T cell receptor (beta chain) emerged from a study of cytomegalovirus exposure and HLA in healthy donors. Study-wide results and limits: Association of a missense DCLRE1C variant with TCR beta V- and J-gene trimming was reported in a later analysis. Analysis was performed later, and it showed HLA-associated TCR beta chains to be more clonally expanded than equally common others.

Concerning this clone itself: What it recognizes is unknown.

Looked up from germline, CDR1 is LNHNV and CDR2 is YYDKDF (reference sequence). The CDR3 has 19 amino acids. The V and J ends lost 0 bases and 1 base, in that order; junction bases with no gene match: 8. PCR employed 60 Vbeta and 13 Jbeta primers. Using immunoSEQ multiplex PCR, the repertoire was profiled, and TCRdb retains in-frame clones only, with some absent. The sample records around 160,000 clones, around 78% being singletons. Specimen: PBMCs. The V gene is TRBV15, the J gene TRBJ2-1, with 11 positions matching TRBD2. The clonotype was recovered from a woman aged 40 to 55 in good health and CMV-seronegative. The CDR3 DNA reads TGTGCCACCAGCAGAGACCCGACTAGCGGGGTGGGATCCTACAATGAGCAGTTCTTC. It specifies CATSRDPTSGVGSYNEQFF.